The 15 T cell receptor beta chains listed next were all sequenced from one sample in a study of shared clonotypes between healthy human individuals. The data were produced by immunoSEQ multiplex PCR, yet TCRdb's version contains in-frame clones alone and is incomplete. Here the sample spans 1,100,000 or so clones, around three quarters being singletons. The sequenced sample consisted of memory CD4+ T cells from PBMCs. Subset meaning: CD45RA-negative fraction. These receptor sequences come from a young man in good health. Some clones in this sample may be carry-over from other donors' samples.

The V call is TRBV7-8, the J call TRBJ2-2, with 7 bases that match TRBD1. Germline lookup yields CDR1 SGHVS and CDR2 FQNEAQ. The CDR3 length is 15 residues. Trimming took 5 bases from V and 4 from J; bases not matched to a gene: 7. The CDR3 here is CASSLRQGSTGELFF. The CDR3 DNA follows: TGTGCCAGCAGCCTAAGACAGGGTAGCACCGGGGAGCTGTTTTTT.

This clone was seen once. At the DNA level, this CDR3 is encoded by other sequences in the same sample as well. CDR3 nucleotides: TGTGCCAGCTCACCACCTAGTAGCTACGAGCAGTACTTC. Translating it yields CASSPPSSYEQYF. The chain recombines TRBV18 with TRBJ2-7; D remains unclear. V was pared by 0 bases and J by 3 bases, with 6 bases between. CDR1 and CDR2 (germline): KGHSH, LQKENI. This CDR3 is 13 amino acids long.

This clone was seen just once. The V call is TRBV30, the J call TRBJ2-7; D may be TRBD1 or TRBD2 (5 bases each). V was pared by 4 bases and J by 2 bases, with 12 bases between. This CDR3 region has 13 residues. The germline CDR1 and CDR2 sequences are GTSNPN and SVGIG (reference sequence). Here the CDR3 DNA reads TGTGCCTGGACTAGGGACCCACCCTACGAGCAGTACTTC. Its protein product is CAWTRDPPYEQYF.

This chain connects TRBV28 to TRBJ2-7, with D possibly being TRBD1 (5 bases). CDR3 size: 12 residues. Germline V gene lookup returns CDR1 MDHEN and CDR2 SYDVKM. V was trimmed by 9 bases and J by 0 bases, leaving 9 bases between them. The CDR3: CASGGHSYEQYF. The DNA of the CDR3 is TGTGCCAGTGGCGGACACTCCTACGAGCAGTACTTC. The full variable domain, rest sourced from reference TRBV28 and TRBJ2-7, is DVKVTQSSRYLVKRTGEKVFLECVQDMDHENMFWYRQDPGLGLRLIYFSYDVKMKEKGDIPEGYSVSREKKERFSLILESASTNQTSMYLCASGGHSYEQYFGPGTRLTVT.

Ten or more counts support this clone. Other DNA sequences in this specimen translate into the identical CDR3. This CDR3 reads CASSLTNYGYTF. The CDR3 DNA reads as TGTGCCAGCAGTTTAACAAACTATGGCTACACCTTC. V is TRBV28 and J is TRBJ1-2; no clear D gene. Deletions cut 2 bases from V and 2 bases from J, with 3 bases between. The CDR3 is 12 amino acids. Germline V gene lookup returns CDR1 MDHEN and CDR2 SYDVKM.

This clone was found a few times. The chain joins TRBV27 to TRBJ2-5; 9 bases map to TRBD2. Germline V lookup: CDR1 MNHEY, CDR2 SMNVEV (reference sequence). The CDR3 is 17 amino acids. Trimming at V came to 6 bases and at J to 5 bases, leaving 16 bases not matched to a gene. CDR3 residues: CASSAGSGRSFGETQYF. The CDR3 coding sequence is TGTGCCAGCAGCGCAGGGAGCGGGAGGTCGTTCGGCGAGACCCAGTACTTC.

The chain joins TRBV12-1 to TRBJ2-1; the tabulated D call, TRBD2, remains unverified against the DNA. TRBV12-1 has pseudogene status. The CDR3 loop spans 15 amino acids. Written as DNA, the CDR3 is TGTGCCAGCCGCGGGCGGGACTGCCGTGTCAATGAGCAGTTCTTC. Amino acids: CASRGRDCRVNEQFF.

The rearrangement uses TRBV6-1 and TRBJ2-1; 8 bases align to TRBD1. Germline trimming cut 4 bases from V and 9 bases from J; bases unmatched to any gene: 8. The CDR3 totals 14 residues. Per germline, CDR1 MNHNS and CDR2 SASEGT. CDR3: CASSAGQGMGEQFF. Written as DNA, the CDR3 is TGTGCCAGCAGTGCCGGACAGGGTATGGGTGAGCAGTTCTTC.

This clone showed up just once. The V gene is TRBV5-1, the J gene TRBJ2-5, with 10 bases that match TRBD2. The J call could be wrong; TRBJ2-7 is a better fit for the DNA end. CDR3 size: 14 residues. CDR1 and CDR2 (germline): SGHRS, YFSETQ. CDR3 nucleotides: TGCGCCAGCAGCTTTCGAGCGGGAGGGTACGAGCAGTACTTC. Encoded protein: CASSFRAGGYEQYF.

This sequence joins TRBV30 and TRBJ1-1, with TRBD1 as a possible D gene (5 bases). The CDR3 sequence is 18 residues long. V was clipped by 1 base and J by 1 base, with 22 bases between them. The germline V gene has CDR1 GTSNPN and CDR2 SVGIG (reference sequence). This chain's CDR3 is CAWSGWVGDWETNTEAFF. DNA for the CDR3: TGTGCCTGGAGTGGGTGGGTAGGGGATTGGGAAACGAACACTGAAGCTTTCTTT.

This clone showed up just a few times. The CDR3 spells CASSPNPQKMNTEAFF. In DNA, the CDR3 is TGTGCCAGCAGCCCGAACCCTCAGAAGATGAACACTGAAGCTTTCTTT. This chain uses TRBV5-4 with TRBJ1-1; D gene ambiguous. The germline V and J ends were trimmed by 4 bases and 0 bases, with 16 bases remaining between them. The CDR3 has 16 residues. Looked up from germline, CDR1 is SGHNT and CDR2 is YYREEE (reference sequence).

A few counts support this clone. CDR3 coding DNA: TGTGCCACCAGCAGAGATCGTGGGCGGGGGACTGAAGCTTTCTTT. It is translated as CATSRDRGRGTEAFF. The J gene is TRBJ1-1, the V gene TRBV15, with a weak D call TRBD1 (5 bases). The V end lost 0 bases, the J end lost 5 bases, and 13 bases lay between the germline ends. This CDR3 is 15 amino acids long. The germline gives CDR1 LNHNV, CDR2 YYDKDF (reference sequence).

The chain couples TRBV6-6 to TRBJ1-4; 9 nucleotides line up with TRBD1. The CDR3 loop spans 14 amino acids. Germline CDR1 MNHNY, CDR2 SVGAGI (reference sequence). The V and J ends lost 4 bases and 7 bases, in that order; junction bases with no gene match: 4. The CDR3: CASSWGQGFEKLFF. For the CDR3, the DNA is TGTGCCAGCAGTTGGGGACAGGGCTTTGAAAAACTGTTTTTT.

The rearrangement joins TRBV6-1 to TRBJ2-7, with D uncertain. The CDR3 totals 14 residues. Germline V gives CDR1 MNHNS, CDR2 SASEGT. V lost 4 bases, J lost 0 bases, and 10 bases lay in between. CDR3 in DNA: TGTGCCAGCAGTGTGCAGCCATCCTCCTACGAGCAGTACTTC. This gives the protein CASSVQPSSYEQYF.

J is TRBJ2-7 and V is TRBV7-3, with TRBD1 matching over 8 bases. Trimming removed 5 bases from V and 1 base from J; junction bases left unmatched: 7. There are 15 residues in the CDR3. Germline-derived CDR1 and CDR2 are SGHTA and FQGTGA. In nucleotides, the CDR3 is TGTGCCAGCAGCCCGGACCGGGACAGGTCCTACGAGCAGTACTTC. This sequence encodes CASSPDRDRSYEQYF.